The clone carrying this TCR beta chain was counted once. As originally analysed: Estimated nucleated cell counts came from reference gene primer amplification. TCRdb keeps only in-frame clones here, not all; method: immunoSEQ multiplex PCR. The V and J calls and the clone size are those of that table, but D and trimming were determined from the DNA. Here the sample spans around 70,000 clones, under 95% being singletons. Germline CDR1 SGHTA, CDR2 FQGNSA. V was cut by 3 bases and J by 3 bases, with 18 bases left in between. This CDR3 spans 17 amino acids. These data are taken from a study of blood T cell repertoires in COVID-19. Overall study: Samples came from the United States, Italy and Spain, spanning acute and convalescent COVID-19. The cDNA or gDNA used as material had been derived from T cells, B-cell-depleted T cells, or PBMCs.

The specimen sequenced was peripheral blood. This TCR was recovered from a human donor in a cohort sampled during active COVID-19. The V and J genes are TRBV7-2 and TRBJ2-1, with D uncertain. The CDR3 DNA sequence: TGTGCCAGCAGCTTGGCGCCTGGCCAGCGTCTCTACAATGAGCAGTTCTTC. Amino acid sequence: CASSLAPGQRLYNEQFF. Looking up the rest from reference TRBV7-2 and TRBJ2-1 gives the full variable domain: GAGVSQSPSNKVTEKGKDVELRCDPISGHTALYWYRQSLGQGLEFLIYFQGNSAPDKSGLPSDRFSAERTGGSVSTLTIQRTQQEDSAVYLCASSLAPGQRLYNEQFFGPGTRLTVL.